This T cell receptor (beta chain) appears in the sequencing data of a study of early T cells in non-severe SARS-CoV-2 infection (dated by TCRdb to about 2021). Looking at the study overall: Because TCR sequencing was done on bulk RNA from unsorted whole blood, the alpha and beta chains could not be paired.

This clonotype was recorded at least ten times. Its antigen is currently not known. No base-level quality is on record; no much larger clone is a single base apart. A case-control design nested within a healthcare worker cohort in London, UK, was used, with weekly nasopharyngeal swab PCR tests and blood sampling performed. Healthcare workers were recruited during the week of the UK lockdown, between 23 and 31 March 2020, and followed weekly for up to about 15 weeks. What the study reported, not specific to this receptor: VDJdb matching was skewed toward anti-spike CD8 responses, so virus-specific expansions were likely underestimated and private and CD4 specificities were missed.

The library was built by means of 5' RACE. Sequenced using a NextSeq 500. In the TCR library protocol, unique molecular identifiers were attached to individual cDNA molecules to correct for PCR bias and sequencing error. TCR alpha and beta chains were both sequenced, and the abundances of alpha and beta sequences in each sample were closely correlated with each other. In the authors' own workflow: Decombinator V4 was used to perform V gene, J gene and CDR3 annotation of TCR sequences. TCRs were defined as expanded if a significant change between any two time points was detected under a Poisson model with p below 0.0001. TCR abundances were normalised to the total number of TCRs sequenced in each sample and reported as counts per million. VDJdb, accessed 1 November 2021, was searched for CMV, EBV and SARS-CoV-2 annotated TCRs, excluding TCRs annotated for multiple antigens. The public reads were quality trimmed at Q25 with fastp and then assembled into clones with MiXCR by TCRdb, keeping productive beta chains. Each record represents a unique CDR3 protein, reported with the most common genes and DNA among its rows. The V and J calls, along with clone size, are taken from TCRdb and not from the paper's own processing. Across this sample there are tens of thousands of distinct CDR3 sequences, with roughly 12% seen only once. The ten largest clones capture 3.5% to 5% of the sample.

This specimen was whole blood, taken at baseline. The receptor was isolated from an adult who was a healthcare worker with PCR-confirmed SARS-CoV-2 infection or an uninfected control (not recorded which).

In nucleotide form, the sequence is TGTGCCAGCATCCGGGACAGGAGGTACTATGGCTACACCTTC. Its translation is CASIRDRRYYGYTF. The sequence links TRBV28 to TRBJ1-2; TRBD1 agrees with 8 junctional bases. CDR1 and CDR2 (MDHEN, SYDVKM) derive from the germline V gene. The V end gives up 7 bases and the J end 3 bases, leaving 7 bases in the junction not matched to a gene. CDR3 length: 14 amino acids, cysteine to phenylalanine. Only the CDR3 DNA stays, 42 bases, in frame from base 1.